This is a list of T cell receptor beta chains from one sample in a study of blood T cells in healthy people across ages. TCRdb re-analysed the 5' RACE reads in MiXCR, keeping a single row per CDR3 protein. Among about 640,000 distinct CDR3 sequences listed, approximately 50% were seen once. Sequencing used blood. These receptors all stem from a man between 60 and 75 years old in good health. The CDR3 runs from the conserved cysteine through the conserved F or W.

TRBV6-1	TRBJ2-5	CASSPTGTAQETQYF
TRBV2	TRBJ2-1	CASQIRTSGYNEQFF
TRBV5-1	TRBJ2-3	CASSRTSGGAGTDTQYF
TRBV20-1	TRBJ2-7	CSAGGPGLVFYEQYF
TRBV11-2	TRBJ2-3	CASTLGGAGQRTDTQYF
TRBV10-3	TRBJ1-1	CAISDKGNTEAFF
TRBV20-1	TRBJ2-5	CSAPVGTTLETQYF
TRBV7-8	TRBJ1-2	CASSAAGRGVNGYTF
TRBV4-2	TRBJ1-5	CASSQDAGTGNQPQHF
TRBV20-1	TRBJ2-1	CSAPPRQYNEQFF
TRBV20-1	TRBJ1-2	CSARGAGGYTF
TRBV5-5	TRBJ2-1	CASRSTGAGSYNEQFF
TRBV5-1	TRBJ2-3	CASSLESRSPDTQYF
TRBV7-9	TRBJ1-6	CASSLGTNSPLHF
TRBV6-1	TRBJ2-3	CASTYGVSGGRSTDTQYF
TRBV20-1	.	CSATSTGTYEQYF
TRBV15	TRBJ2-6	CATSLWAGLSGANVLTF
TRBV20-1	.	CSARDHASPDSEQYF
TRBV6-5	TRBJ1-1	CASREPGMNTEAFF
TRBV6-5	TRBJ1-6	CASSYAAQGERRYAPLHF
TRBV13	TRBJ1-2	CASSLVAASNWGYANYGYTF
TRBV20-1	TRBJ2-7	CSAITGLATDEQYF